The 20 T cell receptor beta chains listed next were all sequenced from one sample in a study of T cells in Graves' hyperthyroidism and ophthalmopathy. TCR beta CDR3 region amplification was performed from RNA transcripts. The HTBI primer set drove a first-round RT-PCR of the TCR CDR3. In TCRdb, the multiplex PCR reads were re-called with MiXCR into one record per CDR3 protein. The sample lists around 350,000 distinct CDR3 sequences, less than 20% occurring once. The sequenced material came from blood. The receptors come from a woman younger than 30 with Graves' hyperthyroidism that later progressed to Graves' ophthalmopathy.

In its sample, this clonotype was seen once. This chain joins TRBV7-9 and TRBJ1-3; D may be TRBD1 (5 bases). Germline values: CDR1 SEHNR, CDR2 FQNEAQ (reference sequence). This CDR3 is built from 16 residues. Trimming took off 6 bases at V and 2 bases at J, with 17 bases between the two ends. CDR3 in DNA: TGTGCCAGCAGGGGGCCTCCAGGGTCGGCTGGAAACACCATATATTTT. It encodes CASRGPPGSAGNTIYF.

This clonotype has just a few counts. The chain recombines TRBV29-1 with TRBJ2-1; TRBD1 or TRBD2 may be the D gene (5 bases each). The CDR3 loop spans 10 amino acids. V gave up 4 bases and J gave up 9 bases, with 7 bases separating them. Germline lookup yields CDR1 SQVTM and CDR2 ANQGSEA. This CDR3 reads CSVGGSEQFF. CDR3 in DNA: TGCAGCGTTGGGGGGAGTGAGCAGTTCTTC.

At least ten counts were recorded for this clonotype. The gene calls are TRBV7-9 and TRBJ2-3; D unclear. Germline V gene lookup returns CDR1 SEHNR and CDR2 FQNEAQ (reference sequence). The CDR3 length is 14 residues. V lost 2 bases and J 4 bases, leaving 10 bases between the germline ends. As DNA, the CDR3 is TGTGCCAGCAGCTTAATGGGTTTCGCAGATACGCAGTATTTT. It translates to CASSLMGFADTQYF.

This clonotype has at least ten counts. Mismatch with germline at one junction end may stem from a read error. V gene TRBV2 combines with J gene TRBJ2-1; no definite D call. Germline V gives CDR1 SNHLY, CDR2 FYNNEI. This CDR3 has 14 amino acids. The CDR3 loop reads CASSTALSFNEQFF. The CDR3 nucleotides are TGTGCCAGCAGTACCGCGCTATCCTTCAATGAGCAGTTCTTC.

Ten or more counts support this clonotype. The CDR3 sequence: CASTGQGFLNEQFF. DNA for the CDR3: TGTGCCAGCACAGGACAGGGTTTCCTCAATGAGCAGTTCTTC. The chain links TRBV27 to TRBJ2-1; 8 bases match TRBD1. CDR1 MNHEY and CDR2 SMNVEV come from the germline V gene (reference sequence). Trimming took 7 bases from V and 6 from J; bases not matched to a gene: 8. The CDR3 is 14 residues long.

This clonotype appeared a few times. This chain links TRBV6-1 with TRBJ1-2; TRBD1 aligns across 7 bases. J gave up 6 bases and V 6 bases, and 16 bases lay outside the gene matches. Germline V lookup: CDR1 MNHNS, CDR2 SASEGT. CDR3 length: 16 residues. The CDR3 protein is CASSFATGTTLDGYTF. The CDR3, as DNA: TGTGCCAGCAGCTTCGCGACAGGGACGACTTTGGATGGCTACACCTTC.

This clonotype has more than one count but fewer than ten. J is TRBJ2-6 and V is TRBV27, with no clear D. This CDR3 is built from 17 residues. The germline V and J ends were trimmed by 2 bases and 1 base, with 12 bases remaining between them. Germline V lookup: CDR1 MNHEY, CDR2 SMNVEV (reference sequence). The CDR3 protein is CASSLQALRSGANVLTF. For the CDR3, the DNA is TGTGCCAGCAGTTTACAAGCCCTCAGGTCTGGGGCCAACGTCCTGACTTTC.

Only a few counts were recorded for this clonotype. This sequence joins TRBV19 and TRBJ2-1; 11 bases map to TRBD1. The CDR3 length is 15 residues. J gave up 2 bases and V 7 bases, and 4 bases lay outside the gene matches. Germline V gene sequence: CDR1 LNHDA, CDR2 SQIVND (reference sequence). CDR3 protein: CASTLGQGAYNEQFF. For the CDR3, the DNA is TGTGCCAGTACCCTGGGACAGGGGGCCTACAATGAGCAGTTCTTC.

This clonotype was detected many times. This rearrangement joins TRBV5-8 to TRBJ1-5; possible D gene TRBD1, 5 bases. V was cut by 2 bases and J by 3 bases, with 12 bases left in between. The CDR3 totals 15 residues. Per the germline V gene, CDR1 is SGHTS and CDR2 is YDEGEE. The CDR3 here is CASSFFRDPNQPQHF. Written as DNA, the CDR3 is TGTGCCAGCAGCTTTTTCCGGGACCCCAATCAGCCCCAGCATTTT.

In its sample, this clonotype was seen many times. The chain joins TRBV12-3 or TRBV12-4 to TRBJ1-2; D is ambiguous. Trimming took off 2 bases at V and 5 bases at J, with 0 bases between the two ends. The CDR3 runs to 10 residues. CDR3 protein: CASSLYGYTF. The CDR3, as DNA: TGTGCCAGCAGTTTATATGGCTACACCTTC.

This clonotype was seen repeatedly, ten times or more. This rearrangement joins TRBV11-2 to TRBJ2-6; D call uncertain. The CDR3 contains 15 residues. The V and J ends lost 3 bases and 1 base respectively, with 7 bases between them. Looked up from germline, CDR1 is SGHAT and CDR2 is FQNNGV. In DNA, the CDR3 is TGTGCCAGCAGCTTTCTAGAATCTGGGGCCAACGTCCTGACTTTC. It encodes CASSFLESGANVLTF.

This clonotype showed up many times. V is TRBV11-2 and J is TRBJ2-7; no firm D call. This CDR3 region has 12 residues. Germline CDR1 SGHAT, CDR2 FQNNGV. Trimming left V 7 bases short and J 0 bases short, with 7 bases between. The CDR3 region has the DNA TGTGCCAGCACCCGTTCCTCCTACGAGCAGTACTTC. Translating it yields CASTRSSYEQYF.

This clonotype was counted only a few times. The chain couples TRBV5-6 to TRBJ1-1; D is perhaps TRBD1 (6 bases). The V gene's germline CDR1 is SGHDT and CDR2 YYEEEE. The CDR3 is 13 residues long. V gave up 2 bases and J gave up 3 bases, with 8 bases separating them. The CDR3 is CASSFYRDTEAFF. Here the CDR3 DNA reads TGTGCCAGCAGCTTTTACAGGGACACTGAAGCTTTCTTT.

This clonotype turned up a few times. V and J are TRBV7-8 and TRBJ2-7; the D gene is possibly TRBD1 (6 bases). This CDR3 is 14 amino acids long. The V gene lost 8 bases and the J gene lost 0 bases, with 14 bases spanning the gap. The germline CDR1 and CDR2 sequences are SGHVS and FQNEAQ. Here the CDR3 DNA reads TGTGCCAGCCAGGGACAAAAAAGCTCCTACGAGCAGTACTTC. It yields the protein CASQGQKSSYEQYF. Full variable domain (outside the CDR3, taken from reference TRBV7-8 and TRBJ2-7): GAGVSQSPRYKVAKRGQDVALRCDPISGHVSLFWYQQALGQGPEFLTYFQNEAQLDKSGLPSDRFFAERPEGSVSTLKIQRTQQEDSAVYLCASQGQKSSYEQYFGPGTRLTVT.

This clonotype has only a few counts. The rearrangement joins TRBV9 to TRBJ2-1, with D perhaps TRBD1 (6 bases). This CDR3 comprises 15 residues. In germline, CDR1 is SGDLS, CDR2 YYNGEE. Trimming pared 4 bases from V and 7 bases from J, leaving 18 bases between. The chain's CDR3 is CASSPGRGNGNEQFF. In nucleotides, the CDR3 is TGTGCCAGCAGCCCGGGAAGGGGGAATGGGAATGAGCAGTTCTTC.

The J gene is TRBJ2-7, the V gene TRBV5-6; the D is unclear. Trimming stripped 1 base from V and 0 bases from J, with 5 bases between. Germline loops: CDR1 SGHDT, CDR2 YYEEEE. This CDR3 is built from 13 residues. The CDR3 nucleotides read TGTGCCAGCAGCTTGTATCCCTCCTACGAGCAGTACTTC. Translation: CASSLYPSYEQYF. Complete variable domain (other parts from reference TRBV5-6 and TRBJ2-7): DAGVTQSPTHLIKTRGQQVTLRCSPKSGHDTVSWYQQALGQGPQFIFQYYEEEERQRGNFPDRFSGHQFPNYSSELNVNALLLGDSALYLCASSLYPSYEQYFGPGTRLTVT.

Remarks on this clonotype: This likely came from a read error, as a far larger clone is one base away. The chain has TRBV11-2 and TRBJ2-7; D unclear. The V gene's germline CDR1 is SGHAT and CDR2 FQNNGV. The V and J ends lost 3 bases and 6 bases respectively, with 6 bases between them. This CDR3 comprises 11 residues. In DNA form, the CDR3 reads TGTGCCAGCAGCTTGGTTCCCGAGCAGTACTTC. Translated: CASSLVPEQYF.

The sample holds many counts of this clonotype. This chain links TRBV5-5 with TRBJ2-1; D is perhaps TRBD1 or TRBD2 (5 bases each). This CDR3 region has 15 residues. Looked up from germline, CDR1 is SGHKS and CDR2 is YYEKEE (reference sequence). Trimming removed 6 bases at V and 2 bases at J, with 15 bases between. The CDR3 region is CASIRTGPAYNEQFF. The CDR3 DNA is TGTGCCAGCATCCGAACGGGGCCCGCCTACAATGAGCAGTTCTTC.

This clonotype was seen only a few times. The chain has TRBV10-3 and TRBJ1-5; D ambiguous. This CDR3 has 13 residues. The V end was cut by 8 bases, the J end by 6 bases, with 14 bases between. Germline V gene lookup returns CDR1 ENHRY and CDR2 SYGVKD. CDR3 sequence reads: CAIGPGLAQPQHF. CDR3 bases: TGTGCCATCGGACCAGGATTAGCTCAGCCCCAGCATTTT.

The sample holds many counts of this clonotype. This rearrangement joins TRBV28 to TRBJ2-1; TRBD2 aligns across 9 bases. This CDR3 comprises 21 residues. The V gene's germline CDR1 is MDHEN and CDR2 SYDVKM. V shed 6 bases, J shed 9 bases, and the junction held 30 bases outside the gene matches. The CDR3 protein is CASSHHRQEKAGGQSRGEQFF. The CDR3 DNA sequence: TGTGCCAGCAGCCACCATAGACAGGAGAAAGCGGGAGGCCAAAGCCGGGGTGAGCAGTTCTTC.